The sample holds a few counts of the clone carrying this T cell receptor (beta chain). Its target is unknown. The entry originates in a study of blood T cells in healthy people across ages. Findings and limits, study-wide: With age, beta diversity per million T cells declined roughly linearly, significantly by over 35. There was a strong correlation between TCR beta diversity and naive T cell percentage.

The authors ran a second PCR of roughly 6 to 12 cycles using a sample-barcoded 5' primer and a J-beta primer mix. TCRdb analysed the 5' RACE reads with MiXCR anew, one entry per CDR3 protein. The profile shows approximately 800,000 distinct CDR3 sequences, roughly 50% of them singletons. The draw of peripheral blood yielded roughly 9.4 milliliters from each donor. From germline, CDR1 is SGHTA and CDR2 FQGTGA. The CDR3 sequence is 14 residues long. The V end was cut by 0 bases, the J end by 8 bases, with 13 bases between. The J gene is TRBJ1-2, the V gene TRBV7-3; D not certain. The receptor was isolated from a middle-aged man in good health. The sample comprised blood. The CDR3 protein is CASSLTGGVEGYTF. In DNA form, the CDR3 reads TGTGCCAGCAGCTTAACAGGCGGGGTTGAGGGCTACACCTTC.